This TCR beta chain was recovered during a study of T cell repertoires in cytomegalovirus infection. Study summary: Used in the study were CMV epitopes, some recently identified and HLA-C-restricted, others well-studied and HLA-B-restricted. Study results and caveats: The ex vivo response was dominated by HLA-C-restricted CMV-specific TCR beta clonotypes.

MiXCR, applied by TCRdb to the reads, yields one record per CDR3 protein. The sample consists of 640,000 or so distinct CDR3 sequences, roughly a third of them appearing once. The table lists this clonotype with a few counts. Its antigen is as yet unknown. The input for sequencing was cultured PBMCs, taken from culture after CMV antigen stimulation. The clonotype comes from a human donor in good health (CMV status not recorded). Some clones in this sample may be carry-over from other donors' samples.

The CDR3 sequence: CASNRGHGELFF. CDR3 in DNA: TGTGCCAGCAACCGTGGGCATGGGGAGCTGTTTTTT. This rearrangement joins TRBV7-2 to TRBJ2-2; D remains unclear. With 7 bases removed from V and 8 bases from J, the gap between germline ends came to 11 bases. CDR3 size: 12 residues. Germline CDR1 reads SGHTA; CDR2 reads FQGNSA. Together with reference TRBV7-2 and TRBJ2-2, the CDR3 gives the full variable domain: GAGVSQSPSNKVTEKGKDVELRCDPISGHTALYWYRQSLGQGLEFLIYFQGNSAPDKSGLPSDRFSAERTGGSVSTLTIQRTQQEDSAVYLCASNRGHGELFFGEGSRLTVL.